A single sample gave rise to the 2 T cell receptor beta chains below, sequenced in a study of beta chain features in type 1 diabetes. Study-wide results and caveats: Within each of all four CD4+ subsets, Type 1 diabetes patients had TCRB CDR3s that were moderately but significantly shorter.

TCRB transcripts that were expressed got sequenced, as all of the isolated RNA had been reverse transcribed. Here immunoSEQ multiplex PCR was the method, and the copy in TCRdb shows in-frame clones only, minus some. The sample records 200,000 to 300,000 clones, under 13% being singletons. Their antigens remain unidentified. The material sequenced was naive CD4+ T cells from blood. Source of these receptors: a man between 25 and 39 years old with type 1 diabetes.

This chain connects TRBV6-4 to TRBJ1-1, with D possibly TRBD1 on 5 matching bases. The V end lost 7 bases, the J end lost 11 bases, and 20 bases lay between the germline ends. The germline V gene encodes CDR1 MRHNA and CDR2 SNTAGT. The CDR3 has 13 residues. CDR3 in amino acids: CASKGRDLGSAFF. As DNA, the CDR3 is TGTGCCAGCAAGGGGCGCGACTTGGGGTCGGCTTTCTTT.

V gene TRBV28 combines with J gene TRBJ1-6; D is unclear. The CDR3 has 14 residues. Trimming took 7 bases from V and 2 from J, leaving 9 bases between them. CDR1 and CDR2 from the germline V gene are MDHEN and SYDVKM. CDR3 DNA sequence: TGTGCCAGCACCGCCGGGACCTATAATTCACCCCTCCACTTT. It codes for CASTAGTYNSPLHF.